A selection of T cell receptor beta chains follows, all from one sample in a study of OX40 agonist ivuxolimab in advanced cancers. Only in-frame clones appear in the TCRdb table, and some are missing; sequencing was by immunoSEQ multiplex PCR. The repertoire holds around 100,000 clones, with 91% as singletons. The sequencing used CD4+ or CD8+ T cells sorted from blood, collected in a trial of the OX40 agonist ivuxolimab. These receptors were collected from an adult with an advanced solid tumor such as melanoma, head and neck, liver or kidney cancer. CDR3s include the opening cysteine and the closing phenylalanine or tryptophan. Not every row has a clone size; where given, it reads once, few, many or a size class.

.	TRBV4-2	TRBJ2-3	CASSQIPGQGSVRSDTQYF
.	TRBV7-3	TRBJ1-1	CASSLSGQGSNTEAFF
.	TRBV18	TRBJ2-3	CASSYTSGIFTDTQYF
.	TRBV2	TRBJ2-2	CATRTQGGTGELFF
.	TRBV28	TRBJ1-1	CASSTGAPREAFF
.	TRBV7-2	TRBJ2-3	CASSQSRGLAGVSTQYF
few	TRBV9	TRBJ1-1	CASSVVVRGTEAFF
.	TRBV2	TRBJ1-4	CASSGQGTAEKLFF
.	TRBV7-3	TRBJ1-1	CASSLRQVVNTEAFF
.	TRBV7-3	TRBJ2-5	CASSSAGTGKTQYF
.	TRBV11-2	TRBJ2-3	CASSPGLAISDTQYF
.	TRBV28	TRBJ2-6	CASSLSTGSGANVLTF